Following are 7 T cell receptor beta chains from one sample sequenced in a study of blood T cell repertoires in COVID-19. This table comes from immunoSEQ multiplex PCR, and its TCRdb copy is limited to in-frame clones, with some not included. The table records about 84,000 clones, 75% to 85% of them present only once. The sample consisted of peripheral blood. These receptors were collected from a woman over 75 with acute or convalescent COVID-19.

This clone was recorded a few times. V gene TRBV13 combines with J gene TRBJ1-2; 7 bases fit TRBD1. This CDR3 is built from 14 residues. V lost 4 bases and J lost 5; bases outside the gene matches: 7. Looked up from germline, CDR1 is PRHDT and CDR2 is FYEKMQ (reference sequence). The CDR3 DNA reads as TGTGCCAGCAGCTCAGCCGGGACAGAATATGGCTACACCTTC. Its protein is CASSSAGTEYGYTF.

This chain connects TRBV2 to TRBJ2-7; TRBD1 aligns across 10 bases. The CDR3 totals 14 residues. Germline CDR1 is SNHLY and CDR2 is FYNNEI. The trim removed 8 bases at V and 6 bases at J, leaving 10 bases unmatched. In DNA, the CDR3 is TGTGCCAGCCTCGGGGACAGGGGAAAAGGCGAGCAGTACTTC. Translating it yields CASLGDRGKGEQYF. Full variable domain (rest looked up from reference TRBV2 and TRBJ2-7): EPEVTQTPSHQVTQMGQEVILRCVPISNHLYFYWYRQILGQKVEFLVSFYNNEISEKSEIFDDQFSVERPDGSNFTLKIRSTKLEDSAMYFCASLGDRGKGEQYFGPGTRLTVT.

The rearrangement uses TRBV5-1 and TRBJ2-5, with 8 bases that match TRBD1. This CDR3 is 16 amino acids long. Trimming cost V 3 bases and J 4 bases; bases outside gene matches: 11. CDR1 and CDR2 from the germline V gene are SGHRS and YFSETQ. CDR3: CASSWGQGAITETQYF. CDR3 DNA sequence: TGCGCCAGCAGCTGGGGTCAGGGGGCCATAACAGAGACCCAGTACTTC.

The chain joins TRBV29-1 to TRBJ1-3, with TRBD1 matching 8 bases. Unmatched junction bases numbered 3, after V lost 2 bases and J lost 3 bases. The CDR3 is 14 amino acids. The V gene's germline CDR1 is SQVTM and CDR2 ANQGSEA. The CDR3 DNA is TGCAGCGTTGAACCGGACAGGGTTGGAAACACCATATATTTT. The encoded protein is CSVEPDRVGNTIYF. Using reference TRBV29-1 and TRBJ1-3 for the parts outside the CDR3, the full variable domain is SAVISQKPSRDICQRGTSLTIQCQVDSQVTMMFWYRQQPGQSLTLIATANQGSEATYESGFVIDKFPISRPNLTFSTLTVSNMSPEDSSIYLCSVEPDRVGNTIYFGEGSWLTVV.

The chain is built from TRBV28 and TRBJ1-5; the match to TRBD1 covers 8 bases. Losses at the gene ends were 6 bases for V and 0 bases for J; bases not matched to a gene: 7. This CDR3 contains 16 residues. The V gene's germline CDR1 is MDHEN and CDR2 SYDVKM. CDR3 loop: CASRYTGGISNQPQHF. The DNA of the CDR3 is TGTGCCAGCAGGTACACAGGGGGAATTAGCAATCAGCCCCAGCATTTT.

V usage is TRBV5-1 and J usage is TRBJ2-2, with 8 bases lining up with TRBD2. Unmatched junction bases numbered 11, after V lost 6 bases and J lost 7 bases. The CDR3 is 15 residues long. Looked up from germline, CDR1 is SGHRS and CDR2 is YFSETQ. The CDR3 loop reads CASNDGTSSIGELFF. CDR3 in DNA: TGCGCCAGCAACGACGGGACTAGTTCTATCGGGGAGCTGTTTTTT.

The rearrangement joins TRBV7-3 to TRBJ2-3, with D perhaps matching TRBD2 (6 bases). V was clipped by 6 bases and J by 0 bases, with 16 bases between them. The CDR3 contains 16 residues. CDR1 and CDR2 (germline): SGHTA, FQGTGA. Here the CDR3 reads CASSRSGLPSTDTQYF. The CDR3 nucleotides read TGTGCCAGCAGTAGAAGCGGGCTGCCTAGCACAGATACGCAGTATTTT. The whole variable domain, remainder taken from reference TRBV7-3 and TRBJ2-3, is GAGVSQTPSNKVTEKGKYVELRCDPISGHTALYWYRQSLGQGPEFLIYFQGTGAADDSGLPNDRFFAVRPEGSVSTLKIQRTERGDSAVYLCASSRSGLPSTDTQYFGPGTRLTVL.